The next 6 T cell receptor beta chains were all read from a single sample in a study of T cells after yellow fever vaccination. TCRdb re-analysed the 5' RACE reads in MiXCR, keeping a single row per CDR3 protein. The sample consists of hundreds of thousands of distinct CDR3 sequences, about 12% of them appearing once. This specimen was PBMCs, taken on the day of the yellow fever booster vaccination. Receptor source: a man under 40 who received the YFV17D yellow fever vaccine.

This clonotype was found many times. The chain couples TRBV5-1 to TRBJ2-2; D call uncertain. CDR1 SGHRS and CDR2 YFSETQ come from the germline V gene. The CDR3 is made up of 13 amino acids. V lost 1 base and J 5 bases, leaving 6 bases between the germline ends. The CDR3 loop is CASSLLVTGELFF. The CDR3 region has the DNA TGCGCCAGCAGCTTGTTAGTTACCGGGGAGCTGTTTTTT.

The chain recombines TRBV29-1 with TRBJ1-5; D not certain. From germline, CDR1 is SQVTM and CDR2 ANQGSEA. This CDR3 region has 13 residues. Trimming pared 4 bases from V and 7 bases from J, leaving 14 bases between. The chain's CDR3 is CSVVPGSGQPQHF. The CDR3 DNA is TGCAGCGTTGTGCCGGGGTCAGGCCAGCCCCAGCATTTT.

The table lists this clonotype with a few counts. V usage is TRBV6-2 or TRBV6-3 and J usage is TRBJ2-3, with 8 bases matching TRBD2. The CDR3 is made up of 17 amino acids. The V and J ends lost 4 bases and 1 base, in that order; junction bases with no gene match: 10. Germline V gene sequence: CDR1 MNHEY, CDR2 SVGEGT. This CDR3 reads CASSFFPAGVGTDTQYF. DNA of the CDR3: TGTGCCAGCAGTTTCTTCCCAGCGGGAGTCGGCACAGATACGCAGTATTTT.

This clonotype was picked up a small number of times. The rearrangement links TRBV14 to TRBJ2-3; no firm D call. CDR1 is SGHDN and CDR2 is FVKESK in the germline V gene. The CDR3 runs 15 residues. V lost 3 bases, J lost 2 bases, and 12 bases lay in between. The CDR3 sequence: CASSQSPQFTDTQYF. CDR3 DNA sequence: TGTGCCAGCAGCCAGTCCCCCCAGTTCACAGATACGCAGTATTTT.

This sequence joins TRBV12-3 or TRBV12-4 and TRBJ1-4; 8 positions match TRBD1. The J segment lost 13 bases and the V segment lost 4 bases, leaving 11 bases of the junction unmatched. This CDR3 contains 14 residues. The DNA of the CDR3 is TGTGCCAGCAGTTCATCAGGGGGCCCCCAGAGACTGTTTTTT. This translates into CASSSSGGPQRLFF.

This clonotype has just a few counts. The chain uses TRBV7-2 and TRBJ2-1, with 10 bases lining up with TRBD2. This CDR3 has 17 residues. The germline gives CDR1 SGHTA, CDR2 FQGNSA. Trimming at V came to 4 bases and at J to 7 bases, leaving 13 bases not matched to a gene. The CDR3 here is CASSSRGLAVMGNEQFF. CDR3 bases: TGTGCCAGCAGCTCCCGAGGACTAGCGGTAATGGGGAATGAGCAGTTCTTC. Looking up the rest from reference TRBV7-2 and TRBJ2-1 gives the full variable domain: GAGVSQSPSNKVTEKGKDVELRCDPISGHTALYWYRQSLGQGLEFLIYFQGNSAPDKSGLPSDRFSAERTGGSVSTLTIQRTQQEDSAVYLCASSSRGLAVMGNEQFFGPGTRLTVL.